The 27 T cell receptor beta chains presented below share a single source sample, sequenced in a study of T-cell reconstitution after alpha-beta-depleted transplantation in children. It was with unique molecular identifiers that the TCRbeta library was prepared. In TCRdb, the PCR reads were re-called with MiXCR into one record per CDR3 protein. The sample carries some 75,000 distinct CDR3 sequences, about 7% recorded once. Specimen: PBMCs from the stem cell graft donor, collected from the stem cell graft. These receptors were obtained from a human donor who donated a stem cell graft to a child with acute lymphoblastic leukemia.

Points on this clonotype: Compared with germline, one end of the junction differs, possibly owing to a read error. CDR3: CSSLRSGNTIYF. The CDR3 DNA sequence: TGTTCCAGTTTGCGGAGCGGAAACACCATATATTTT. The chain has TRBV19 and TRBJ1-3; D gene ambiguous. Germline CDR1 LNHDA, CDR2 SQIVND (reference sequence). This CDR3 has 12 residues.

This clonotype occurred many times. This chain's CDR3 is CASSFAGTTEAFF. The CDR3 DNA reads as TGTGCCAGCAGCTTCGCCGGGACAACTGAAGCTTTCTTT. V is TRBV7-9 and J is TRBJ1-1; D might be TRBD1 (6 bases). The CDR3 totals 13 residues. Germline V gives CDR1 SEHNR, CDR2 FQNEAQ (reference sequence). V dropped 3 bases and J dropped 5 bases, with 10 bases sitting between them.

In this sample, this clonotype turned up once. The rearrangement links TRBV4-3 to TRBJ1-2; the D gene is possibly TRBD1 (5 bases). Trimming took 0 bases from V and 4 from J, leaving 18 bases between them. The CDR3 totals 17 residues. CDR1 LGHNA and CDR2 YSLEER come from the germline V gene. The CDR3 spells CASSQDPGRGSSYGYTF. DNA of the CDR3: TGCGCCAGCAGCCAAGACCCCGGACGGGGGAGTTCCTATGGCTACACCTTC.

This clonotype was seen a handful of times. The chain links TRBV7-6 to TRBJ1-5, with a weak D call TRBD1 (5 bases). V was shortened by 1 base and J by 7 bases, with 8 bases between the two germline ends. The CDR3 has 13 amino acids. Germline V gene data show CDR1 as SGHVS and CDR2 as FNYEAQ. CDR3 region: CASSLGGAQPQHF. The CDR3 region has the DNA TGTGCCAGCAGCTTAGGAGGGGCACAGCCCCAGCATTTT.

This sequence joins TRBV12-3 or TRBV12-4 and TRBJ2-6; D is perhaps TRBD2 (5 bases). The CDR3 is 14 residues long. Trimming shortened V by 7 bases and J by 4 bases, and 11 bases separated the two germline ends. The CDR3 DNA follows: TGTGCCAGCACCCGAGGGATCGGGGCCAACGTCCTGACTTTC. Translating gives CASTRGIGANVLTF.

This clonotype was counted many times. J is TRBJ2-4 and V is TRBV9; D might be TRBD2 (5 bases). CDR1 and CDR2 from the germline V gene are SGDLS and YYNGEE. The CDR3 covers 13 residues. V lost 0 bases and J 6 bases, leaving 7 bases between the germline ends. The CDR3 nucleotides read TGTGCCAGCAGCGTAGGGGAGTCAAACATTCAGTACTTC. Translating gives CASSVGESNIQYF. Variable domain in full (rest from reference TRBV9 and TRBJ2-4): DSGVTQTPKHLITATGQRVTLRCSPRSGDLSVYWYQQSLDQGLQFLIQYYNGEERAKGNILERFSAQQFPDLHSELNLSSLELGDSALYFCASSVGESNIQYFGAGTRLSVL.

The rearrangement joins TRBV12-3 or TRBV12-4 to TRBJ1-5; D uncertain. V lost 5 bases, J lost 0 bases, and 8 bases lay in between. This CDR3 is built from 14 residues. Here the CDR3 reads CASSHLSSNQPQHF. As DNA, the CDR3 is TGTGCCAGCAGTCACCTCTCTAGCAATCAGCCCCAGCATTTT.

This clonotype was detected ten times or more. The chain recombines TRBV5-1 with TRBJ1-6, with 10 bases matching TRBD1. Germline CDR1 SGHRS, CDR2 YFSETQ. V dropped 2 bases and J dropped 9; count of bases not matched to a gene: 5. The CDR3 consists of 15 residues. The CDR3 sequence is CASSFLTGGSSPLHF. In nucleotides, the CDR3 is TGCGCCAGCAGCTTCTTGACAGGGGGCAGTTCACCCCTCCACTTT.

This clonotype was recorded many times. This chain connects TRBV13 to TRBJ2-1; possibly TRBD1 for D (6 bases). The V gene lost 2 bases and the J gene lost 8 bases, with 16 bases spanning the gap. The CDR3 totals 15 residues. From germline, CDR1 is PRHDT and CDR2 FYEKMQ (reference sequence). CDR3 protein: CASSLSTRGLDEQFF. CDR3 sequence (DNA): TGTGCCAGCAGCTTAAGTACCAGGGGATTGGATGAGCAGTTCTTC.

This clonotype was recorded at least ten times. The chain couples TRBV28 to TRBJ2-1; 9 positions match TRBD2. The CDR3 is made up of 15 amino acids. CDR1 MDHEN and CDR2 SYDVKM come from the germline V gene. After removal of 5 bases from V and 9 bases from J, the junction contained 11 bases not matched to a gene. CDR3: CASSRTGLALSEQFF. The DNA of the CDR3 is TGTGCCAGCAGTAGAACGGGACTAGCTCTAAGTGAGCAGTTCTTC. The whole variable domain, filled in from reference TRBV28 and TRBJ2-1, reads DVKVTQSSRYLVKRTGEKVFLECVQDMDHENMFWYRQDPGLGLRLIYFSYDVKMKEKGDIPEGYSVSREKKERFSLILESASTNQTSMYLCASSRTGLALSEQFFGPGTRLTVL.

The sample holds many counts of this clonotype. DNA for the CDR3: TGCAGTGCTAGAGAGGGAGGGGGGCAAGAGACCCAGTACTTC. The encoded protein is CSAREGGGQETQYF. The chain couples TRBV20-1 to TRBJ2-5; the D gene is possibly TRBD2 (7 bases). The CDR3 runs 14 residues. Germline assignment: CDR1 DFQATT and CDR2 SNEGSKA (reference sequence). Trimming stripped 0 bases from V and 2 bases from J, with 10 bases between.

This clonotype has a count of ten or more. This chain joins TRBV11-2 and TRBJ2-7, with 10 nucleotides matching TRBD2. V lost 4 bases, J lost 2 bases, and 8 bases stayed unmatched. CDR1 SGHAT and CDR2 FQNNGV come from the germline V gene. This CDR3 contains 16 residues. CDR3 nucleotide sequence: TGTGCCAGCAGCTCGATAAGCGGGAGGGCCGCCTACGAGCAGTACTTC. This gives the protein CASSSISGRAAYEQYF. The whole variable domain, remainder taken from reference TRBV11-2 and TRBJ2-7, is EAGVAQSPRYKIIEKRQSVAFWCNPISGHATLYWYQQILGQGPKLLIQFQNNGVVDDSQLPKDRFSAERLKGVDSTLKIQPAKLEDSAVYLCASSSISGRAAYEQYFGPGTRLTVT.

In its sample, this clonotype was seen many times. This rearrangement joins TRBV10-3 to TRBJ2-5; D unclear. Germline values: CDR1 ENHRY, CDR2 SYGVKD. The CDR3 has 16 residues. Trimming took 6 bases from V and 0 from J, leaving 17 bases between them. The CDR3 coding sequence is TGTGCCATCAGCCCTTCGGGTTCTGACTACCAAGAGACCCAGTACTTC. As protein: CAISPSGSDYQETQYF.

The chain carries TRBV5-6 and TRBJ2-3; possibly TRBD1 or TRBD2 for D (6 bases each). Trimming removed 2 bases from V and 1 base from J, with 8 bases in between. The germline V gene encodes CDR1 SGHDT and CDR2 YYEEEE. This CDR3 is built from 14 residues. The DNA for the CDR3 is TGTGCCAGCAGCTTCGGGGGCCGCACAGATACGCAGTATTTT. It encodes CASSFGGRTDTQYF.

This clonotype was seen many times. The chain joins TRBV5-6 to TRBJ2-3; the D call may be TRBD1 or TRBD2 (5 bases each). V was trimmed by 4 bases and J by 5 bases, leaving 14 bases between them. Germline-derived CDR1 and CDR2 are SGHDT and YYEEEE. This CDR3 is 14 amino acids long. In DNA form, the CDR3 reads TGTGCCAGCAGCGCCTCTCGGGGCGAAGATACGCAGTATTTT. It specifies CASSASRGEDTQYF.

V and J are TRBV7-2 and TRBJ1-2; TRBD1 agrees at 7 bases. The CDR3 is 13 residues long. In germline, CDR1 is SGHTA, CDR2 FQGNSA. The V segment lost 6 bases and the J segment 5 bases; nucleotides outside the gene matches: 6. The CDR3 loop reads CASRRRQGYGYTF. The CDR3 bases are TGTGCCAGCAGGCGTCGACAGGGTTATGGCTACACCTTC.

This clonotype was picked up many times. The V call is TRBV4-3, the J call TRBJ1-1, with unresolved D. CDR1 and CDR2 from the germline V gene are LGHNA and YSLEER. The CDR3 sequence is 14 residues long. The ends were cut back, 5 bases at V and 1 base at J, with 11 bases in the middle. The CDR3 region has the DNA TGCGCCAGCAGCAAGACGGACCAGAACACTGAAGCTTTCTTT. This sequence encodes CASSKTDQNTEAFF.

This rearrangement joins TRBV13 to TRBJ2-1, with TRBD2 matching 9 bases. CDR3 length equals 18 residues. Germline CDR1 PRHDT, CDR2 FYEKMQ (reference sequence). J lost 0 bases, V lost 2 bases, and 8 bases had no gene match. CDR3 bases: TGTGCCAGCAGCTTACGGGCTAGCGGGACCGACTCCTACAATGAGCAGTTCTTC. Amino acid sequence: CASSLRASGTDSYNEQFF.

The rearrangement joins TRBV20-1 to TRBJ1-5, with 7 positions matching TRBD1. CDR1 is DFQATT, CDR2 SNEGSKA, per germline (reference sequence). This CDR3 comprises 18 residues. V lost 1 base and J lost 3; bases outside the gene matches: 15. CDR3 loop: CSARALGQSWNNNQPQHF. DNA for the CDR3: TGCAGTGCTAGAGCCTTGGGACAGTCATGGAACAACAATCAGCCCCAGCATTTT.

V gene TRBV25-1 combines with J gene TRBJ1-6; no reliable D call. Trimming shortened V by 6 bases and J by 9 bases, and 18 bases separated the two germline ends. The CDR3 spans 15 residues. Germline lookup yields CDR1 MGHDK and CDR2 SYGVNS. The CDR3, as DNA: TGTGCCAGCAGCCACGCCGGGGATGGAGGTTCACCCCTCCACTTT. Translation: CASSHAGDGGSPLHF.

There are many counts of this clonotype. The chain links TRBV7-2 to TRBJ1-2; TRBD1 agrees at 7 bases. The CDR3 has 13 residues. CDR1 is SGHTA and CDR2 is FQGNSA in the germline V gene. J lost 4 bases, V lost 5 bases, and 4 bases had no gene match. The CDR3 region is CASSPGQFYGYTF. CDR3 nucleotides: TGTGCCAGCAGCCCGGGACAGTTCTATGGCTACACCTTC. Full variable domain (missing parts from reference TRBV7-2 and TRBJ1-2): GAGVSQSPSNKVTEKGKDVELRCDPISGHTALYWYRQSLGQGLEFLIYFQGNSAPDKSGLPSDRFSAERTGGSVSTLTIQRTQQEDSAVYLCASSPGQFYGYTFGSGTRLTVV.

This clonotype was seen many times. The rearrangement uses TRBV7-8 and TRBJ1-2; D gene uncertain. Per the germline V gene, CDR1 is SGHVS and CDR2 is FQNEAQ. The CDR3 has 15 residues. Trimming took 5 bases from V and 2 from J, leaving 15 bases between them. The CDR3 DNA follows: TGTGCCAGCAGCCCCCATGAACGATCAAACTATGGCTACACCTTC. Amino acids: CASSPHERSNYGYTF.

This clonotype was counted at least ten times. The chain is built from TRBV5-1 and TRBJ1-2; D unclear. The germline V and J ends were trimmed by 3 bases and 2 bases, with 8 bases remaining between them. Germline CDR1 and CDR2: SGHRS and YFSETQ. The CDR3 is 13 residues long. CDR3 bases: TGCGCCAGCAGCTCCGACGGGAACTATGGCTACACCTTC. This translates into CASSSDGNYGYTF. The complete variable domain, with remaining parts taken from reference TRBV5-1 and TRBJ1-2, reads KAGVTQTPRYLIKTRGQQVTLSCSPISGHRSVSWYQQTPGQGLQFLFEYFSETQRNKGNFPGRFSGRQFSNSRSEMNVSTLELGDSALYLCASSSDGNYGYTFGSGTRLTVV.

The DNA for the CDR3 is TGTGCCAGCACCCAGGGGAATAGCAAACTGTTTTTT. It codes for CASTQGNSKLFF. This chain links TRBV28 with TRBJ1-4; possible D gene TRBD1, 6 bases. CDR1 MDHEN and CDR2 SYDVKM come from the germline V gene. Between the trimmed V and J ends, which lost 7 bases and 11 bases, there was a span of 14 bases. This CDR3 region has 12 residues.

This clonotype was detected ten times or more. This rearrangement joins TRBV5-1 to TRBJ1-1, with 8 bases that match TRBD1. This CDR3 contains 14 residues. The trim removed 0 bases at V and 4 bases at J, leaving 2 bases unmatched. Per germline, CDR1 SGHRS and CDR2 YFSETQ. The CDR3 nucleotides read TGCGCCAGCAGCTTGGACAGGGGGGGCACTGAAGCTTTCTTT. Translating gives CASSLDRGGTEAFF.

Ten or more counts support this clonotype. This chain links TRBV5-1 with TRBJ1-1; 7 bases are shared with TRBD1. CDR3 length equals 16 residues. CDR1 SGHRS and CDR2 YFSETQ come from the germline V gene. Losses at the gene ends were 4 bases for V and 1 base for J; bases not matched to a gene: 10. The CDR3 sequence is CASSAPGGQKNTEAFF. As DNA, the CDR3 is TGCGCCAGCAGCGCCCCAGGGGGACAGAAGAACACTGAAGCTTTCTTT.

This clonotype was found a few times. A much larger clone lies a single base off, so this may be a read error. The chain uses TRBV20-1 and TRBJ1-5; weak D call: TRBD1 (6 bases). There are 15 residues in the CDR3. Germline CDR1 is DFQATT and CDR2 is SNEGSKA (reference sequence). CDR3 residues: CCARDEQGESQPQHF. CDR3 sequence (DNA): TGCTGTGCTAGAGACGAACAGGGTGAGAGTCAGCCCCAGCATTTT.